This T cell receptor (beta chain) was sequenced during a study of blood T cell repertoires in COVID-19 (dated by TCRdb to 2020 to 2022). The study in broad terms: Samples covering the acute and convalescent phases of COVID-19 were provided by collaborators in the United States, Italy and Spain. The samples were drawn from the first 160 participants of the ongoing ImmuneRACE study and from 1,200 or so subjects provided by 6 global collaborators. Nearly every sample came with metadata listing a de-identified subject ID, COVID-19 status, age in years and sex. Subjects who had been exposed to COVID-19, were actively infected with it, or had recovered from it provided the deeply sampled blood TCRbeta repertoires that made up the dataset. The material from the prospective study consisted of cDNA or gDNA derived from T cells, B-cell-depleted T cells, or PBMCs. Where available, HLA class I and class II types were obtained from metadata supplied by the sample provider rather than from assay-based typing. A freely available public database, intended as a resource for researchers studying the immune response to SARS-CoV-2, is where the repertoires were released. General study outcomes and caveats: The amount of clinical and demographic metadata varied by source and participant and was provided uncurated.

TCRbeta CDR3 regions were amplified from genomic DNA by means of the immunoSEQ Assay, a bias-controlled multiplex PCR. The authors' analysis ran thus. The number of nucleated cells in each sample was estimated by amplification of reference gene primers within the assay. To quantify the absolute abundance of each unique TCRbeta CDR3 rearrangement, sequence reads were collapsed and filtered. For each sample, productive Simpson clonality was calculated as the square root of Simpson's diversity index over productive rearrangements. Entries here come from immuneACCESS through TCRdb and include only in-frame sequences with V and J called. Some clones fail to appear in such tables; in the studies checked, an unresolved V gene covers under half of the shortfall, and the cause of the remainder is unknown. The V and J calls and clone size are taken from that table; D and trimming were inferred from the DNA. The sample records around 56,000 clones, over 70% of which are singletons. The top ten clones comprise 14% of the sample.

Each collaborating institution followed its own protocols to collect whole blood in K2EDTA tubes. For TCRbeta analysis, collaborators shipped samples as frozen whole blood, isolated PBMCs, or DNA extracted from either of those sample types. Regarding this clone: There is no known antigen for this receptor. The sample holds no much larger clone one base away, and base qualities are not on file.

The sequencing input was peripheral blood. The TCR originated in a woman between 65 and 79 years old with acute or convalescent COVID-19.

The CDR3 protein: CASSFRQAHTDTQYF. Here is the DNA: TGCGCCAGCAGCTTCAGACAGGCTCACACAGATACGCAGTATTTT. The sequence links TRBV5-1 to TRBJ2-3; D gene: possibly TRBD1, on 6 matching bases. The CDR3 numbers 15 residues from cysteine through phenylalanine. Only the CDR3 portion is preserved as DNA: 45 bases, with reading frame beginning at the first base. The germline V gene specifies SGHRS as CDR1 and YFSETQ as CDR2. V sheds 2 bases and J sheds 2 bases, leaving 12 bases between their ends.